One and the same sample provided the 13 T cell receptor beta chains below, sequenced in a study of blood T cell repertoires in COVID-19. Method: immunoSEQ multiplex PCR; TCRdb's copy keeps in-frame clones and lacks some. Counted here are 450,000 to 600,000 clones, around 87% occurring once; the ten biggest clones make up roughly 0.7%. Sequencing was done on a sample of PBMCs or T cells enriched from blood (not recorded which). These receptors were taken from a woman younger than 35 who had recovered from COVID-19.

The gene calls are TRBV11-2 and TRBJ2-7, with 13 bases matching TRBD2. V gave up 4 bases and J gave up 4 bases; unmatched junction bases: 16. The CDR3 length is 19 residues. Germline loops: CDR1 SGHAT, CDR2 FQNNGV. The CDR3 is CASSSLGLAGAFSRYEQYF. In DNA, the CDR3 is TGTGCCAGCAGCTCACTTGGACTAGCGGGGGCCTTCAGTCGGTACGAGCAGTACTTC.

This chain uses TRBV4-1 with TRBJ2-5; a weak D match, TRBD1 (6 bases). Germline V gene lookup returns CDR1 MGHRA and CDR2 YSYEKL. The CDR3 sequence is 15 residues long. The V gene lost 2 bases and the J gene lost 2 bases, with 12 bases spanning the gap. CDR3 protein: CASSQTTGSQETQYF. DNA for the CDR3: TGCGCCAGCAGCCAAACCACAGGGAGTCAAGAGACCCAGTACTTC.

This chain links TRBV5-1 with TRBJ2-7; a possible D gene is TRBD2 (5 bases). Germline lookup yields CDR1 SGHRS and CDR2 YFSETQ. This CDR3 region has 14 residues. V was cut by 0 bases and J by 3 bases, with 10 bases left in between. The CDR3 sequence is CASSLGPGNYEQYF. As DNA, the CDR3 is TGCGCCAGCAGCTTGGGGCCGGGAAACTACGAGCAGTACTTC. Together with reference TRBV5-1 and TRBJ2-7, the CDR3 gives the full variable domain: KAGVTQTPRYLIKTRGQQVTLSCSPISGHRSVSWYQQTPGQGLQFLFEYFSETQRNKGNFPGRFSGRQFSNSRSEMNVSTLELGDSALYLCASSLGPGNYEQYFGPGTRLTVT.

The chain combines TRBV7-9 with TRBJ1-1; TRBD1 aligns across 9 bases. The germline CDR1 and CDR2 sequences are SEHNR and FQNEAQ (reference sequence). Germline trimming cut 2 bases from V and 4 bases from J; bases unmatched to any gene: 11. This CDR3 spans 17 amino acids. The CDR3 nucleotides read TGTGCCAGCAGCTTACGCCGGACAGGGGCCGCGGGCACTGAAGCTTTCTTT. This gives the protein CASSLRRTGAAGTEAFF. The full variable domain, in which reference TRBV7-9 and TRBJ1-1 provide the parts outside the CDR3, is DTGVSQNPRHKITKRGQNVTFRCDPISEHNRLYWYRQTLGQGPEFLTYFQNEAQLEKSRLLSDRFSAERPKGSFSTLEIQRTEQGDSAMYLCASSLRRTGAAGTEAFFGQGTRLTVV.

The V call is TRBV18, the J call TRBJ1-2; no definite D call. Trimming stripped 2 bases from V and 2 bases from J, with 12 bases between. The V gene's germline CDR1 is KGHSH and CDR2 LQKENI. The CDR3 sequence is 15 residues long. The CDR3 DNA reads as TGTGCCAGCTCACCAAAACGGGTTAACAACTATGGCTACACCTTC. Translated: CASSPKRVNNYGYTF.

This clone has ten or more counts. This chain connects TRBV6-4 to TRBJ2-1; TRBD2 matches 8 bases. J was trimmed by 6 bases and V by 0 bases; bases with no gene match: 4. This CDR3 is built from 15 residues. Per the germline V gene, CDR1 is MRHNA and CDR2 is SNTAGT. In nucleotides, the CDR3 is TGTGCCAGCAGTGACTCGGCGGGGGGAGGCAATGAGCAGTTCTTC. Translated: CASSDSAGGGNEQFF.

The CDR3 protein is CAWSVRVDEKLFF. Written as DNA, the CDR3 is TGTGCCTGGAGTGTCCGGGTGGATGAAAAACTGTTTTTT. The V gene is TRBV30, the J gene TRBJ1-4; D is uncertain. V gave up 0 bases and J gave up 6 bases, with 8 bases separating them. Germline V CDR1 and CDR2: GTSNPN, SVGIG (reference sequence). There are 13 residues in the CDR3.

The chain recombines TRBV25-1 with TRBJ1-5; 8 bases agree with TRBD1. Germline V gene data show CDR1 as MGHDK and CDR2 as SYGVNS. The V gene end was trimmed by 6 bases and the J gene end by 5 bases; junction bases not matched to a gene: 3. The CDR3 runs 13 residues. In nucleotides, the CDR3 is TGTGCCAGCAGCGCAGGGGGCTATCAGCCCCAGCATTTT. This sequence encodes CASSAGGYQPQHF.

V usage is TRBV5-1 and J usage is TRBJ2-7; 7 positions match TRBD2. Germline trimming cut 0 bases from V and 5 bases from J; bases unmatched to any gene: 2. This CDR3 has 13 residues. In germline, CDR1 is SGHRS, CDR2 YFSETQ. The CDR3 DNA reads as TGCGCCAGCAGCTTGGGACTAGCTGACGAGCAGTACTTC. Encoded protein: CASSLGLADEQYF. Full variable domain (rest looked up from reference TRBV5-1 and TRBJ2-7): KAGVTQTPRYLIKTRGQQVTLSCSPISGHRSVSWYQQTPGQGLQFLFEYFSETQRNKGNFPGRFSGRQFSNSRSEMNVSTLELGDSALYLCASSLGLADEQYFGPGTRLTVT.

The chain recombines TRBV5-6 with TRBJ1-2; TRBD1 matches 7 bases. This CDR3 is built from 13 residues. The junction had 5 bases not matched to a gene; V was cut back by 4 bases and J by 5 bases. Germline loops: CDR1 SGHDT, CDR2 YYEEEE. This CDR3 is CASSEDRLYGYTF. The CDR3, as DNA: TGTGCCAGCAGCGAGGACAGGCTTTATGGCTACACCTTC.

The chain recombines TRBV27 with TRBJ2-3, with TRBD2 matching over 7 bases. The CDR3 runs to 15 residues. After removal of 10 bases from V and 4 bases from J, the junction contained 14 bases not matched to a gene. From germline, CDR1 is MNHEY and CDR2 SMNVEV (reference sequence). The CDR3: CATANAGEGADTQYF. CDR3 DNA: TGTGCCACCGCCAACGCGGGGGAGGGTGCAGATACGCAGTATTTT.

The chain employs TRBV19 and TRBJ1-2; 9 nucleotides line up with TRBD1. CDR1 is LNHDA, CDR2 SQIVND, per germline (reference sequence). V lost 4 bases, J lost 6 bases, and 0 bases stayed unmatched. The CDR3 contains 12 residues. Written as DNA, the CDR3 is TGTGCCAGTAGTAGGGACAGGGATGGCTACACCTTC. Residues: CASSRDRDGYTF.

The table lists this clone with a few counts. The V and J genes are TRBV12-5 and TRBJ2-7; tentatively, D is TRBD1 (5 bases). V was cut by 6 bases and J by 2 bases, with 11 bases left in between. The CDR3 is 13 residues long. Germline assignment: CDR1 LGHNT and CDR2 FRNRAP. In nucleotides, the CDR3 is TGTGCTAGTGGGTATCAGGGTACCTACGAGCAGTACTTC. Translation gives CASGYQGTYEQYF.